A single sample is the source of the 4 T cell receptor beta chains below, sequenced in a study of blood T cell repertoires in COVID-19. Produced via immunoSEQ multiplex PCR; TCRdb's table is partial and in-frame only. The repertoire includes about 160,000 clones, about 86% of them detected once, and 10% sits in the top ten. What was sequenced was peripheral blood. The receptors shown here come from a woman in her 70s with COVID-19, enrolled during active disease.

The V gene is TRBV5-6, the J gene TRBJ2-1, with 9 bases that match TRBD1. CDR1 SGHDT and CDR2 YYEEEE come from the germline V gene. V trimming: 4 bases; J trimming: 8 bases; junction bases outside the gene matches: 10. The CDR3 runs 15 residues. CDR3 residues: CASSPGTGLEYEQFF. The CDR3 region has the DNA TGTGCCAGCAGCCCCGGGACAGGGCTGGAATATGAGCAGTTCTTC.

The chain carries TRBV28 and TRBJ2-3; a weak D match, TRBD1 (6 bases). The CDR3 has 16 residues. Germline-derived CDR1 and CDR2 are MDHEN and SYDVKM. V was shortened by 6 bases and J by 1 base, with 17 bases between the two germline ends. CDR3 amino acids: CASSKWGAGGTDTQYF. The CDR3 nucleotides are TGTGCCAGCAGCAAGTGGGGAGCAGGGGGCACAGATACGCAGTATTTT.

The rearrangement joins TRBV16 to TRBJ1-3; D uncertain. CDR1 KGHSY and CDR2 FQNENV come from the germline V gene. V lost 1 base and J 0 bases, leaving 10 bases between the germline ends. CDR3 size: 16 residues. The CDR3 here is CASSQFGVSSGNTIYF. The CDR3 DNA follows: TGTGCCAGCAGCCAATTCGGGGTGAGCTCTGGAAACACCATATATTTT.

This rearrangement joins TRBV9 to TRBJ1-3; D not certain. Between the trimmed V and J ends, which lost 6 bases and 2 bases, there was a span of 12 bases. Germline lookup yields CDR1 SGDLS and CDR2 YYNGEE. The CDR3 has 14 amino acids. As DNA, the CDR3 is TGTGCCAGCACCGGAGGTTTAACTGGAAACACCATATATTTT. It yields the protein CASTGGLTGNTIYF.